This T cell receptor (beta chain) was found in a study of identical twins (dated by TCRdb to the mid-2010s). A note on the overall study: The study deep-sequenced TCR alpha and beta repertoires from monozygotic twins, unrelated adults of various ages and cord blood to test whether fetal clonotypes persist. Replicate twin experiments were performed at different times using different library preparation protocols to rule out contamination. On the study overall, not on this receptor specifically: Out-of-frame TCR alpha sharing in monozygotic twins was systematically underestimated by recombination models, whereas sharing between unrelated individuals was in agreement with the recombination models. Because the same donors could not be followed over many years, conclusions were based on cross-sectional statistical analysis. The excess sharing between twins in beta out-of-frame sequences was weaker because fewer shared sequences reduced the signal-to-noise ratio. Zero-insertion analyses could be partly confounded by invariant T cells such as MAIT and iNKT, though diverse VJ usage argued against such confounding for most clonotypes. Compared with coincidental sharing between unrelated individuals, out-of-frame TCR alpha sequences shared between twins showed an excess of sequences with low generation probability. Abundant cord blood beta clonotypes had fewer insertions, young adult naive repertoires showed a similar but weaker trend, and memory repertoires showed no such trend.

This clonotype has just a few counts. The antigen this receptor binds is unknown. No clone much larger than this one lies a single base away; base qualities are absent. The germline V gene encodes CDR1 SGHRS and CDR2 YFSETQ. Taken from cysteine to phenylalanine, the CDR3 has 13 residues. Here the CDR3 DNA is all that survives: 39 bases in frame from base 1. V is cut back by 4 bases and J by 5 bases, with 3 bases in the junction unmatched. Only healthy Caucasian donors were included. The twin cohort consisted of three pairs of female monozygotic twins, all aged about 18 to 29 years. The RNA used for TCR libraries was isolated from peripheral blood mononuclear cells. The library was obtained by 5' RACE. The sequencer was an Illumina HiSeq 2000. Template switching added a universal primer binding site, and the final cDNA carried a unique molecular identifier that allowed TCR cDNA molecules to be counted accurately. First-strand cDNA for TCR alpha and beta chains was synthesized from specific primers in the conserved constant-segment region. To control for contamination, every cDNA library carried two barcodes: a SMART-Mk sample barcode plus Illumina barcodes. TruSeq adapter sequences along with Illumina sample barcodes were introduced in two successive PCR steps. Sequencing of the TCR alpha and beta cDNA libraries was done on the Illumina HiSeq platform using custom primers. In the original analysis: Raw reads were processed with MiGEC to extract unique molecular identifiers, and MiXCR was used to determine CDR3 positions. Recombination models were inferred per individual with the repgenHMM and IGoR tools using an EM algorithm. The tcR package in R was used for shared clonotype analysis, with sharing normalized by the product of cloneset sizes. To study raw recombination without the effects of thymic and clonal selection, out-of-frame nonproductive sequences were analyzed. TCRdb ran its own pipeline on the public reads, namely fastp trimming at Q25 and MiXCR clone calling, and kept in-frame beta chains. CDR3 protein sequences are deduplicated, and each keeps its most common genes and DNA. TCRdb's processing, not the study's, gives the V and J calls here. Counted in this sample were about 660,000 distinct CDR3 sequences; 8.5% to 9% of them appeared once. 0.98% of the sample rests with the top ten.

The sample was also linked to a second study, of yellow fever vaccine responses in identical twins. The second publication reports: According to the authors, the vaccine-induced T cell response in identical twins seemed to be partly convergent and partly specific to each individual. In identical twins, the study followed T cell clones that responded to the vaccine with precision.

The source is a woman aged 18-29 years in good health. Sequencing was carried out using PBMCs. The sequence is built from TRBV5-1 and TRBJ2-1, with 7 bases matching TRBD1. CDR3 sequence: CASSADRDNEQFF. DNA sequence: TGCGCCAGCAGCGCTGACAGGGACAATGAGCAGTTCTTC.